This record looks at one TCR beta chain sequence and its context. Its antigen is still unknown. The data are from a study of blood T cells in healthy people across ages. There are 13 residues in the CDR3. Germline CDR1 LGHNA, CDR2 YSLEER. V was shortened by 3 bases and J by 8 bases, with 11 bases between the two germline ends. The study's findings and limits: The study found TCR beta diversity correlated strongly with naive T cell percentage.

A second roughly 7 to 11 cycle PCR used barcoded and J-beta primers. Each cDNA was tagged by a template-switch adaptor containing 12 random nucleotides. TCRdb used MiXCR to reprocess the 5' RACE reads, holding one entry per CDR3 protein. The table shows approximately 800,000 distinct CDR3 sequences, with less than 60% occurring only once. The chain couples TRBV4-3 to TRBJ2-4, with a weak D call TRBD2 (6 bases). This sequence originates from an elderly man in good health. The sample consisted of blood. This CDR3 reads CASSQERRDIQYF. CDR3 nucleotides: TGCGCCAGCAGCCAGGAGAGGAGGGACATTCAGTACTTC.